The 4 T cell receptor beta chains below come from one sample, sequenced in a study of T cells in pancreatic ductal adenocarcinoma. The repertoire was sequenced with immunoSEQ multiplex PCR; TCRdb's copy has only in-frame clones and lacks some. Here the sample spans around 94,000 clones, roughly 96% being singletons. The selected patients with pancreatic ductal adenocarcinoma had surgery but no neoadjuvant therapy. Material for sequencing was PBMCs. These receptors all come from a human donor with pancreatic ductal adenocarcinoma.

The chain has TRBV6-6 and TRBJ1-1, with D tentatively TRBD1 (5 bases). The V end lost 2 bases, the J end lost 3 bases, and 13 bases lay between the germline ends. The CDR3 is 15 amino acids. Germline V gene lookup returns CDR1 MNHNY and CDR2 SVGAGI (reference sequence). CDR3 residues: CASSYGGTLHTEAFF. The CDR3 nucleotides are TGTGCCAGCAGTTACGGGGGGACCCTCCACACTGAAGCTTTCTTT.

This clone was recorded only once. This chain joins TRBV5-6 and TRBJ2-1; TRBD2 matches at 14 bases. V shed 4 bases, J shed 8 bases, and the junction held 5 bases outside the gene matches. Germline assignment: CDR1 SGHDT and CDR2 YYEEEE. The CDR3 sequence is 15 residues long. The CDR3 coding sequence is TGTGCCAGCAGCCCTGGGACTAGCGGGAGCTATGAGCAGTTCTTC. Translated, it gives CASSPGTSGSYEQFF.

The rearrangement uses TRBV7-8 and TRBJ2-7, with 7 bases that match TRBD2. V shed 2 bases and J 1 base; nucleotides not matched to a gene: 8. Germline lookup yields CDR1 SGHVS and CDR2 FQNEAQ. CDR3 size: 16 residues. The CDR3 nucleotides read TGTGCCAGCAGCTTAAGGGGCAGGGAGGGATCCTACGAGCAGTACTTC. Translating it yields CASSLRGREGSYEQYF.

The chain is built from TRBV19 and TRBJ1-1; perhaps TRBD1 as D (6 bases). Germline lookup yields CDR1 LNHDA and CDR2 SQIVND (reference sequence). The ends were cut back, 4 bases at V and 4 bases at J, with 13 bases in the middle. CDR3 length equals 14 residues. The CDR3: CASSTGAPGTEAFF. CDR3 nucleotides: TGTGCCAGTAGTACAGGGGCCCCGGGCACTGAAGCTTTCTTT.